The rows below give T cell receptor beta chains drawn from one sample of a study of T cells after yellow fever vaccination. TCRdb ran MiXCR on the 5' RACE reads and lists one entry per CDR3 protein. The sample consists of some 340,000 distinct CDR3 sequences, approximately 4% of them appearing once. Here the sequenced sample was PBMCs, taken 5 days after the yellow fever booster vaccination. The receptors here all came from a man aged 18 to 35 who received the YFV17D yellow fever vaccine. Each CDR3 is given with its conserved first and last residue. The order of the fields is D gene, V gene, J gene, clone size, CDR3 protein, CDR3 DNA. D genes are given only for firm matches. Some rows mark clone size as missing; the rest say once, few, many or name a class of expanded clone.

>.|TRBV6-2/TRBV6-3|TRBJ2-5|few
CASSYTEGSSETQYF
TGTGCCAGCAGTTACACCGAAGGTTCGTCGGAGACCCAGTACTTC
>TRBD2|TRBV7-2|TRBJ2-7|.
CASSSLAGGWDYEQYF
TGTGCCAGCAGCTCCTTAGCGGGGGGCTGGGACTACGAGCAGTACTTC
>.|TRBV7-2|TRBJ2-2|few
CASSFGQLNWNTGELFF
TGTGCCAGCAGCTTCGGACAGCTAAACTGGAACACCGGGGAGCTGTTTTTT
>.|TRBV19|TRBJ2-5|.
CASRPEGGGQETQYF
TGTGCCAGTAGACCGGAAGGTGGGGGCCAAGAGACCCAGTACTTC
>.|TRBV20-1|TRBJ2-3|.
CSARGPTGGTDTQYF
TGCAGTGCTAGAGGCCCGACTGGGGGTACAGATACGCAGTATTTT
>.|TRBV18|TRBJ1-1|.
CASSPLGDSVDTEAFF
TGTGCCAGCTCACCATTGGGAGACAGCGTCGACACTGAAGCTTTCTTT
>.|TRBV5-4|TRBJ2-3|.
CASSPRRSTDTQYF
TGTGCCAGCAGCCCACGACGTAGCACAGATACGCAGTATTTT
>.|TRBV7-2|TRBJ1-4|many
CASSPRQINEKLFF
TGTGCCAGCAGCCCTCGACAGATTAATGAAAAACTGTTTTTT
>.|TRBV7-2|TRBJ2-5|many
CASSYGQLTETQYF
TGTGCCAGCAGCTACGGACAGTTAACAGAGACCCAGTACTTC
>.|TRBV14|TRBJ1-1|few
CASSQLPAAFF
TGTGCCAGCAGCCAGCTACCTGCCGCTTTCTTT
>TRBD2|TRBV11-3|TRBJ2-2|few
CASSTGLASGELFF
TGTGCCAGCAGCACGGGACTAGCGTCCGGGGAGCTGTTTTTT
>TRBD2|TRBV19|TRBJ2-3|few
CASSPSTSGGRTDTQYF
TGTGCCAGTAGTCCCTCAACTAGCGGGGGGCGCACAGATACGCAGTATTTT
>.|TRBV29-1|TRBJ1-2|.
CSVEWGNGYTF
TGCAGCGTTGAATGGGGAAATGGCTACACCTTC
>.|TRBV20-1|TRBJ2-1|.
CSAAGRSYNEQFF
TGCAGTGCTGCTGGACGGTCCTACAATGAGCAGTTCTTC
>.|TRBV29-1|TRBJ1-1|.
CSVGGLGTEAFF
TGCAGCGTTGGGGGGCTGGGGACTGAAGCTTTCTTT
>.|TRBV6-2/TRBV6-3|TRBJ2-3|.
CASRTGTTADTQYF
TGTGCCAGCAGGACTGGGACCACCGCAGATACGCAGTATTTT
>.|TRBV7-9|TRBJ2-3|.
CASSFPGVRDTSTDTQYF
TGTGCCAGCAGCTTCCCTGGCGTGCGGGACACTAGCACAGATACGCAGTATTTT
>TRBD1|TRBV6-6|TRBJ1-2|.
CASSAIQGALGGYTF
TGTGCCAGCAGTGCCATACAGGGGGCGCTTGGTGGCTACACCTTC
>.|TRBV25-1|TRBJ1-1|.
CASRGLKAFF
TGTGCCAGCAGGGGCTTGAAAGCTTTCTTT
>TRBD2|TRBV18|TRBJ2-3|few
CASSPARGAGDTQYF
TGTGCCAGCTCACCGGCGCGGGGGGCCGGAGATACGCAGTATTTT
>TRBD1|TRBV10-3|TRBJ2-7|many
CAISEPGDRDYEQYF
TGTGCCATCAGTGAGCCTGGGGACAGGGACTACGAGCAGTACTTC
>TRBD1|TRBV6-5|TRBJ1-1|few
CASSRQGWTEAFF
TGTGCCAGCAGTAGACAGGGATGGACTGAAGCTTTCTTT
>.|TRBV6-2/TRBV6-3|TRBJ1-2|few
CASSYSGEHGYTF
TGTGCCAGCAGTTACTCAGGGGAGCATGGCTACACCTTC
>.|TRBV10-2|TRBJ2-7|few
CASRDGYEQYF
TGCGCCAGCAGGGATGGTTACGAGCAGTACTTC
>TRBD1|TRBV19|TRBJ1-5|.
CASSGPGQAPRQPQHF
TGTGCCAGTAGTGGGCCGGGACAGGCCCCACGGCAGCCCCAGCATTTT
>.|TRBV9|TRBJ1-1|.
CASSVEAVDTEAFF
TGTGCCAGCAGCGTAGAAGCGGTCGACACTGAAGCTTTCTTT
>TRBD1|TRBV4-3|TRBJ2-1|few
CASSQEWGQRPGREQFF
TGCGCCAGCAGCCAAGAGTGGGGACAGCGTCCGGGAAGAGAGCAGTTCTTC
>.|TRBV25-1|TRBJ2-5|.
CASSVKIEETQYF
TGTGCCAGCAGTGTTAAGATAGAAGAGACCCAGTACTTC
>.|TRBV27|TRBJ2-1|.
CASGDLSYNEQFF
TGTGCCAGCGGGGACCTGTCCTACAATGAGCAGTTCTTC
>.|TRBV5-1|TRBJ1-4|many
CASSQRARSPTNEKLFF
TGCGCCAGCAGTCAGAGGGCGCGGTCCCCAACTAATGAAAAACTGTTTTTT
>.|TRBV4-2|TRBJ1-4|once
CASSQVGRGGEKLFF
TGTGCCAGCAGCCAGGTGGGCAGGGGCGGCGAAAAACTGTTTTTT
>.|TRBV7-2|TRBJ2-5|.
CASSESAWGTQYF
TGTGCCAGCAGCGAATCCGCCTGGGGGACCCAGTACTTC
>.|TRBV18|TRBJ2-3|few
CASSHVENGADTQYF
TGTGCCAGCTCACACGTCGAGAACGGGGCAGATACGCAGTATTTT
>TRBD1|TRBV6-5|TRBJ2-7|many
CASKHRDRFSYEQYF
TGTGCCAGCAAGCACCGGGACAGGTTTTCCTACGAGCAGTACTTC
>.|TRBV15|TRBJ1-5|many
CATSRDSGALNQPQHF
TGTGCCACCAGCAGAGACTCTGGCGCGTTGAATCAGCCCCAGCATTTT
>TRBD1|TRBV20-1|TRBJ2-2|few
CSARSPGGTGELFF
TGCAGTGCTAGGTCCCCAGGGGGCACCGGGGAGCTGTTTTTT
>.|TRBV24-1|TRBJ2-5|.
CATSARETQYF
TGTGCCACCAGTGCGCGAGAGACCCAGTACTTC
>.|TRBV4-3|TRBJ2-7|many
CASSQDRSSYEQYF
TGCGCCAGCAGCCAAGACAGGTCATCCTACGAGCAGTACTTC
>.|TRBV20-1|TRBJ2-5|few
CSAPTRNQETQYF
TGCAGTGCCCCCACTCGAAACCAAGAGACCCAGTACTTC
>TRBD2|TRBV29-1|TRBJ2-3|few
CSVELAGGFFFTDTQYF
TGCAGCGTTGAGCTAGCGGGGGGCTTCTTTTTCACAGATACGCAGTATTTT
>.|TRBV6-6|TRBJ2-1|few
CASSTGRGRHNEQFF
TGTGCCAGCAGCACGGGACGGGGGCGACACAATGAGCAGTTCTTC
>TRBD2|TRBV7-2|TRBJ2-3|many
CASMSGAMTDTQYF
TGTGCCAGCATGAGCGGGGCAATGACAGATACGCAGTATTTT
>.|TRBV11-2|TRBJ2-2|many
CASSLYRGSIDEAGELFF
TGTGCCAGCAGCCTCTATAGGGGATCCATCGACGAGGCCGGGGAGCTGTTTTTT
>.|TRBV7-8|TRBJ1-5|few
CASSQNKAQPQHF
TGTGCCAGCAGCCAGAACAAGGCTCAGCCCCAGCATTTT
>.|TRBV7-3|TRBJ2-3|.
CASSLTPHRDLTDTQYF
TGTGCCAGCAGTTTAACCCCCCATCGAGACCTCACAGATACGCAGTATTTT
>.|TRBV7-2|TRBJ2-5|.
CASSLVPPGTQETQYF
TGTGCCAGCAGCTTAGTTCCGCCGGGCACCCAAGAGACCCAGTACTTC
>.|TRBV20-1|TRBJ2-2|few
CSAKGTNTGELFF
TGCAGTGCTAAGGGGACGAACACCGGGGAGCTGTTTTTT
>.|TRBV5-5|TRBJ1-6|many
CASSLEPDWNSPLHF
TGTGCCAGCAGCTTGGAGCCGGACTGGAATTCACCCCTCCACTTT
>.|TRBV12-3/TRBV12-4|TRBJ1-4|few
CASSLRQGGEKLFF
TGTGCCAGCAGTTTAAGGCAGGGAGGTGAAAAACTGTTTTTT
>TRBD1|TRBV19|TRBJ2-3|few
CATARPLDRAGDTQYF
TGTGCCACGGCTCGGCCGCTCGACAGGGCCGGGGATACGCAGTATTTT
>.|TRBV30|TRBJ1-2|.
CAWSVTPGGGYTF
TGTGCCTGGAGTGTTACACCAGGTGGTGGCTACACCTTC